The clone carrying this T cell receptor beta chain was found once. Its antigen is undetermined. Time point described: week 47, end of study. The content of each vaccine dose was 300 ug of mutant IDH1 20-mer peptide, and topical imiquimod accompanied it. The sample is drawn from a study of a mutant IDH1 vaccine in newly diagnosed glioma. Study overall: The sex distribution of treated patients was 62.5% male and roughly 40% female, with a mean age of approximately 40 years.

J was trimmed by 7 bases and V by 7 bases; bases with no gene match: 9. This CDR3 has 13 amino acids. Per germline, CDR1 SGHAT and CDR2 FQDESV (reference sequence). TCRdb keeps only in-frame clones here, not all; method: immunoSEQ multiplex PCR. The table lists some 25,000 clones, over 80% of them singletons, with roughly 3.8% in the top ten. V usage is TRBV11-1 and J usage is TRBJ1-2; 7 positions agree with TRBD1. Specimen: PBMCs, collected from a glioma patient whose treatment included an IDH1 peptide vaccine. This sequence was found in a man aged 35 to 55 with glioma. Some clones in this sample may be carry-over from other donors' samples. The CDR3, as DNA: TGTGCCAGCACCATGAAAGGGGGCTCTGGCTACACCTTC. This encodes CASTMKGGSGYTF.